Shown below are 10 T cell receptor beta chains from a single sample sequenced in a study of sequential checkpoint blockade in melanoma. Sequencing used immunoSEQ multiplex PCR; TCRdb keeps in-frame clones, though not all of them. The sample lists more than 6,500 clones, more than 20% occurring once. Treatment reported: randomized to nivolumab then ipilimumab (arm A) or the reverse (arm B). Here the sequenced sample was tumor tissue (inferred from file names), taken from a patient given nivolumab and ipilimumab in sequence. These receptor sequences come from a human donor with melanoma.

In this sample, this clone turned up a few times. The chain uses TRBV18 and TRBJ2-5; 13 bases are shared with TRBD2. V trimming: 3 bases; J trimming: 4 bases; junction bases outside the gene matches: 2. The germline gives CDR1 KGHSH, CDR2 LQKENI. The CDR3 is 15 residues long. The CDR3 protein is CASSPRTSGGETQYF. Here the CDR3 DNA reads TGTGCCAGCTCACCTAGGACTAGCGGGGGAGAGACCCAGTACTTC.

The chain links TRBV5-1 to TRBJ1-3, with TRBD1 as a possible D gene (5 bases). V was clipped by 0 bases and J by 3 bases, with 10 bases between them. The CDR3 sequence is 15 residues long. CDR1 SGHRS and CDR2 YFSETQ come from the germline V gene. The CDR3 region has the DNA TGCGCCAGCAGCTTGGAGGGGAACGGTGGAAACACCATATATTTT. Translating gives CASSLEGNGGNTIYF.

The table lists this clone with a few counts. V and J are TRBV6-8 and TRBJ1-2; tentatively, D is TRBD1 (5 bases). The germline V gene encodes CDR1 MNHGY and CDR2 SAAAGT. V was cut by 2 bases and J by 4 bases, with 11 bases left in between. CDR3 length: 14 residues. This CDR3 reads CASSYGRESYGYTF. The CDR3, as DNA: TGTGCCAGCAGTTACGGCAGGGAGAGCTATGGCTACACCTTC.

V usage is TRBV28 and J usage is TRBJ2-5; 10 bases map to TRBD1. The CDR3 contains 14 residues. Germline V gene sequence: CDR1 MDHEN, CDR2 SYDVKM. The junction had 12 bases not matched to a gene; V was cut back by 8 bases and J by 9 bases. CDR3 sequence: CASGRDRGLGAQYF. DNA for the CDR3: TGTGCCAGCGGCCGGGACAGGGGCCTAGGGGCCCAGTACTTC.

The chain employs TRBV30 and TRBJ1-6; 12 nucleotides line up with TRBD1. The CDR3 covers 17 residues. The J segment lost 3 bases and the V segment lost 4 bases, leaving 7 bases of the junction unmatched. Germline-derived CDR1 and CDR2 are GTSNPN and SVGIG (reference sequence). CDR3 protein: CAWNPGTGGFYNSPLHF. The CDR3 region has the DNA TGTGCCTGGAATCCCGGGACAGGGGGCTTCTATAATTCACCCCTCCACTTT.

This clone rates as medium-sized. The rearrangement joins TRBV14 to TRBJ1-1; D is unclear. V was pared by 3 bases and J by 4 bases, with 9 bases between. Germline V CDR1 and CDR2: SGHDN, FVKESK. The CDR3 loop spans 13 amino acids. CDR3 sequence reads: CASSQVSGTEAFF. In nucleotides, the CDR3 is TGTGCCAGCAGCCAGGTGAGCGGCACTGAAGCTTTCTTT. The full variable domain, completed using reference TRBV14 and TRBJ1-1, is EAGVTQFPSHSVIEKGQTVTLRCDPISGHDNLYWYRRVMGKEIKFLLHFVKESKQDESGMPNNRFLAERTGGTYSTLKVQPAELEDSGVYFCASSQVSGTEAFFGQGTRLTVV.

V is TRBV19 and J is TRBJ1-6; D is perhaps TRBD1 (5 bases). Trimming removed 7 bases from V and 11 bases from J, with 21 bases in between. The CDR3 loop spans 15 amino acids. CDR1 is LNHDA and CDR2 is SQIVND in the germline V gene (reference sequence). This chain's CDR3 is CASTLGVREGAPLHF. The CDR3 DNA follows: TGTGCCAGTACCCTAGGAGTCAGGGAAGGGGCACCCCTCCACTTT.

In this sample, this clone turned up a few times. The chain links TRBV6-8 to TRBJ1-5, with 7 positions matching TRBD1. The J segment lost 6 bases and the V segment lost 6 bases, leaving 11 bases of the junction unmatched. The CDR3 has 15 amino acids. CDR1 MNHGY and CDR2 SAAAGT come from the germline V gene. In DNA form, the CDR3 reads TGTGCCAGCAGGACCGACACAGGGGTGGGTCAGCCCCAGCATTTT. It translates to CASRTDTGVGQPQHF.

In this sample, this clone turned up a few times. The chain employs TRBV6-8 and TRBJ2-2; 7 bases map to TRBD1. Germline loops: CDR1 MNHGY, CDR2 SAAAGT. V was pared by 5 bases and J by 6 bases, with 9 bases of the junction left unmatched. The CDR3 contains 15 residues. The chain's CDR3 is CASSTGQEVSGELFF. The CDR3 DNA follows: TGTGCCAGCAGTACAGGACAGGAGGTCTCCGGGGAGCTGTTTTTT.

The chain carries TRBV19 and TRBJ2-2, with D possibly matching TRBD2 (6 bases). V shed 3 bases and J shed 4 bases, with 18 bases lying between them. The germline V gene has CDR1 LNHDA and CDR2 SQIVND (reference sequence). CDR3 length equals 17 residues. The CDR3 loop is CASSIYAGTAATGELFF. DNA for the CDR3: TGTGCCAGTAGTATTTATGCGGGGACCGCCGCCACCGGGGAGCTGTTTTTT.